This TCR beta chain emerged from a study of monozygotic twins with inflammatory bowel disease (dated by TCRdb to about 2019). Background for the entire study: A total of approximately 28 monozygotic twin pairs were included in the full study, comprising nine German pairs (four IBD-concordant, five IBD-discordant) and 19 IBD-discordant Danish pairs. Disease-associated traits were sought mainly through comparisons between IBD patients and their genetically identical healthy co-twins within discordant pairs. Each individual had, on average, about 151 000 unique TCRalpha sequences and 181 000 unique TCRbeta sequences available for analysis. What the work shows at the level of the full study, not this receptor alone: The results gave no support for a single strong signal or clonotype linked to IBD. IBD patients shared fewer clonotypes with other individuals than healthy twins did, most markedly in patients showing signs of disease activity. Measured by the inverse Simpson index, TCRbeta repertoire diversity was lower in IBD patients than in their healthy co-twins. Repertoire similarity did not differ between concordant and discordant twins, which could be due to limited statistical power. The analysis was unable to tell apart different T cell subtypes. Background noise and inter-individual variability may have been introduced into the repertoires by the differing immunosuppressive treatments among patients.

Taken from the germline V gene, the CDR1 and CDR2 loops are SGHRS and YFSETQ. The CDR3 numbers 12 residues from cysteine through phenylalanine. Only the protein is available. As to this clonotype: Its cognate antigen has yet to be identified.

To prepare the library, 5' RACE was applied. For each TCR library, 3,500 to 4,000 ng of total RNA was used. For each sample, cDNA was synthesized in eight separate reactions using SMARTScribe reverse transcriptase. During cDNA synthesis, template switching was used to introduce unique molecular identifiers that contained a 6-nucleotide sample barcode. Amplification of TCRalpha and TCRbeta cDNA involved two nested PCRs of 16 and 9 cycles, and each PCR was followed by bead purification. Before amplification, cDNA was treated with uracil DNA-glycosylase and purified using the QIAquick PCR purification kit. The second PCR was the step at which Illumina TruSeq-compatible adapters and sample-specific barcodes were added. Library quality and concentration were checked on TapeStation and Qubit, and libraries were pooled at around 5.3 ng each. The pooled libraries were sequenced with 2 x 100 bp reads and custom sequencing primers on an Illumina HiSeq2500 single-index Rapid Run. As for the authors' bioinformatics: PCR and sequencing errors were corrected by UMI-based consensus assembly using MiGEC version 1.2.6. MiXCR version 2.1.1 was used to carry out V(D)J alignment, clonotype assembly and CDR3 extraction. To normalise gene usage, clonotype sharing and MAIT/NKT TCR abundance, the top 1000, 10 000 and 20 000 clonotypes in each sample were analysed. After downsampling to 27 000 UMIs, diversity was calculated as the inverse Simpson index using the vegan R package. Paired Mann-Whitney U tests on discordant twin pairs were used, with Benjamini-Hochberg multiple-testing correction. TCRdb reprocessed the reads and assigns one entry to each CDR3 protein sequence, leaving out DNA. TCRdb, rather than the study authors, made the V and J calls. The sample's table lists a count of about 350,000 distinct CDR3 sequences. Of the sample, 2% to 2.5% is held by the ten largest clones.

From each donor, an approximately 2.4 ml peripheral blood sample was drawn into PAXgene tubes and stored at -80 degrees C. Without T cell sorting, total RNA was isolated from whole blood using the PAXgene blood miRNA kit on an automated QIAcube. Peripheral blood from monozygotic twin pairs concordant or discordant for inflammatory bowel disease was subjected to deep TCRalpha and TCRbeta repertoire profiling with unique molecular barcoding. Smoking habits were recorded for all twin pairs, and individuals were classified as current, former or never smokers. Sequencing was performed on blood. The TCR was taken from a human donor with ulcerative colitis or Crohn's disease, or a healthy co-twin of an affected twin (not recorded which). The chain joins TRBV5-1 to TRBJ2-2. The CDR3 reads as follows: CASRAFTGELFF.